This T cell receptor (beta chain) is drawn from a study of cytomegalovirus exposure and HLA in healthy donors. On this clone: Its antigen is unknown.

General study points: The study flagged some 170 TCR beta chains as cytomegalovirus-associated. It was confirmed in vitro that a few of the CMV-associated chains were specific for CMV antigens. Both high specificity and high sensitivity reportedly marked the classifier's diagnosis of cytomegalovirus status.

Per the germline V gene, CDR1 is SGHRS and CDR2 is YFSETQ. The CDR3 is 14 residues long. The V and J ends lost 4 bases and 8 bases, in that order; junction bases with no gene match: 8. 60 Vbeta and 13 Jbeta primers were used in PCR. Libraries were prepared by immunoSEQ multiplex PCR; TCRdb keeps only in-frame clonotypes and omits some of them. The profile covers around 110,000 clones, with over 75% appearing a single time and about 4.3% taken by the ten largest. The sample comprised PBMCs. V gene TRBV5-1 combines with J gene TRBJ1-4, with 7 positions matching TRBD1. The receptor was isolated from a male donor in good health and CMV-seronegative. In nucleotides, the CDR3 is TGCGCCAGCAGCCTTTCCCGGGACAGAGAAAAACTGTTTTTT. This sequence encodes CASSLSRDREKLFF.